The present T cell receptor (beta chain) was sequenced within a study of OX40 agonist ivuxolimab in advanced cancers. General notes on the study: Ivuxolimab, which targeted the costimulatory receptor OX40 (CD134), was an agonistic, fully human IgG2 monoclonal antibody. Prior anti-PD-1, anti-PD-L1 or anti-CTLA-4 therapy was permitted, and 30% to 45% of dose-escalation patients had received checkpoint inhibitors. Partial responses were achieved by three dose-escalation patients, of whom one had hepatocellular carcinoma and two had cutaneous melanoma. The paper reports the monotherapy dose-escalation portion (N of about 56 patients) of the phase I ivuxolimab trial. In the dose-escalation cohort, 82.7% of patients were male, and the mean age was around 60 years, with a range of about 20 to 79. Intravenous ivuxolimab was administered to patients every 2 weeks at six dose levels: 0.01, 0.1, 0.3, 1.5, 3 and 10 mg/kg. Of the roughly 52 dose-escalation patients, hepatocellular carcinoma was present in roughly 19, melanoma in some 15, renal cell carcinoma in 9 and head and neck cancer in 9. The point of sequencing TCRbeta in the periphery was to test whether ivuxolimab changed TCR sequence diversity and drove clonal T-cell expansion. What the study reported, not specific to this receptor: At doses of 0.1 to 3.0 mg/kg, clonal expansion of both CD4+ and CD8+ T cells in blood was seen between baseline and week 6. Antigen specificity was not determined for the clonally expanded peripheral T cells. Low levels of normalized T-cell clonal expansion were also shown by some nonresponding patients. In the 0.1-3.0 mg/kg groups, partial responders had among the lowest normalized peripheral clonal expansion, particularly in CD8+ T cells. On average, CD8+ T cells showed more expanded clones than CD4+ T cells after ivuxolimab.

Genomic DNA was extracted from sorted cells for sequencing of the TCRbeta CDR3 region. TCRbeta CDR3 regions were sequenced using the immunoSEQ Assay. TCRdb retrieved this table from immuneACCESS and kept in-frame rearrangements only. Not all clones are present; in checked studies, unresolved V genes account for under half, and no reason is known for the remainder. Recorded for this sample are around 62,000 clones; roughly nine tenths of them occurred a single time. The leading ten clones occupy around an eighth of the sample. The trial excluded patients who had a history of autoimmune disease or were on systemic immunosuppression. Peripheral blood for TCR sequencing was collected from all dose cohorts at baseline, on cycle 4 day 1, and on cycle 7 day 1. The samples were drawn from a first-in-human, open-label, multicenter phase I dose-escalation trial of ivuxolimab. Adults with locally advanced or metastatic melanoma, renal cell, hepatocellular, or head and neck squamous cell carcinoma were enrolled in the trial. Before TCR sequencing, CD4+ T cells and CD8+ T cells were sorted from peripheral blood as separate populations.

Comments on this clone: Its antigen is unknown. No base-level quality is on record; no much larger clone is a single base apart.

Including the terminal cysteine and phenylalanine, the CDR3 comprises 12 residues. The CDR3 DNA has 36 bases and is translated from base 1. Taken from the germline V gene, the CDR1 and CDR2 loops are ENHRY and SYGVKD. Compared with germline, V lacks 11 bases and J lacks 7 bases; bases without a gene match: 3. Recombination linked TRBV10-3 to TRBJ2-1; 12 nucleotides in the junction match TRBD1. The specimen was CD4+ or CD8+ T cells sorted from blood, collected in a trial of the OX40 agonist ivuxolimab. The clonotype was recovered from an adult with an advanced solid tumor such as melanoma, head and neck, liver or kidney cancer. At the DNA level, the sequence is TGTGCCGCGGGACAGGGGGCAAATGAGCAGTTCTTC. Its product reads: CAAGQGANEQFF.